What follows describes a single T cell receptor (beta chain). Its matching antigen is unknown. Using immunoSEQ multiplex PCR, the repertoire was profiled, and TCRdb retains in-frame clones only, with some absent. The sample lists about 60,000 clones; approximately 96% were seen once. V dropped 6 bases and J dropped 5 bases, with 18 bases sitting between them. Germline CDR1 MDHEN, CDR2 SYDVKM. The CDR3 has 15 amino acids. Donors were drawn from the approximately 120-subject validation cohort, separate from the approximately 620-subject first cohort. The data were obtained in a study of cytomegalovirus exposure and HLA in healthy donors. For the study at large: The roughly 130 validation repertoires used the same platform as the approximately 620 first-cohort repertoires (as reported by a later analysis).

Broader study findings: In vitro testing confirmed three CMV-associated chains as specific for CMV antigens. Researchers counted about 150 TCR beta chains as cytomegalovirus-associated.

J is TRBJ2-3 and V is TRBV28; a possible D gene is TRBD1 (7 bases). The sample taken for sequencing was PBMCs. The receptor was derived from a man between 18 and 35 years old in good health and CMV-seronegative. CDR3 sequence reads: CASRGDAGGIDTQYF. CDR3 sequence (DNA): TGTGCCAGCAGGGGGGACGCAGGGGGGATAGATACGCAGTATTTT.